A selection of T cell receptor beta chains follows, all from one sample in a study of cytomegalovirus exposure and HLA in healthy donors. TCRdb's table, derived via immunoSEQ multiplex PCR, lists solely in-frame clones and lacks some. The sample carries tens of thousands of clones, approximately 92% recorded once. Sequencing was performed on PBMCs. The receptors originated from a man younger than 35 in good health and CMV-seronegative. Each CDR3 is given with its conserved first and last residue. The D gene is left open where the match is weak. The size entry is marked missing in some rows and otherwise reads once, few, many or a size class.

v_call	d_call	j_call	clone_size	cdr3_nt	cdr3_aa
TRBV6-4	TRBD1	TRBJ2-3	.	TGTGCCAGCAATTCCGGGACAGGGGAAGATACGCAGTATTTT	CASNSGTGEDTQYF
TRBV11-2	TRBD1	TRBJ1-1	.	TGTGCCAGCAGCTTCGCGACAGGGCCTACTGAAGCTTTCTTT	CASSFATGPTEAFF
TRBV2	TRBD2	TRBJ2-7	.	TGTGCCAGCAGTGGGGGACTAGCGAGTTCCTACGAGCAGTACTTC	CASSGGLASSYEQYF
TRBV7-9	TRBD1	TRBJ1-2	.	TGTGCCAGCAGCTTATTCGGACGGACAGGGGGTAACTATGGCTACACCTTC	CASSLFGRTGGNYGYTF
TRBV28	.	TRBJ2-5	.	TGTGCCAGCACCCCCGGAGCCCTGAACCTGAAGACCCAGTACTTC	CASTPGALNLKTQYF
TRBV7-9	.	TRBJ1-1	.	TGTGCCAGCAGCTTAGACAGGGACCGTGGGGCTTTCTTT	CASSLDRDRGAFF
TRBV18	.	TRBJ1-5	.	TGTGCCAGCTCGACCGATCAGGGCGTCAATCAGCCCCAGCATTTT	CASSTDQGVNQPQHF
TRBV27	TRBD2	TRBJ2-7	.	TGTGCCAGCAGTTTATCGGGACTAGCGGGGAGGGAAAACGAGCAGTACTTC	CASSLSGLAGRENEQYF
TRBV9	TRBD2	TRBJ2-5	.	TGTGCCAGCAGCGTAGCTGGGACTAGCAATTCCCTTCTAGAGACCCAGTACTTC	CASSVAGTSNSLLETQYF
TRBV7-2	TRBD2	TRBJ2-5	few	TGTGCCAGCAGCTTGGGAGCGGGGGGGTTGGAGACCCAGTACTTC	CASSLGAGGLETQYF
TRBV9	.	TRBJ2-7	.	TGTGCCAGCAGCGGAGTGACAGGAACCGAGCAGTACTTC	CASSGVTGTEQYF
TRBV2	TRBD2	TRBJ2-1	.	TGTGCCAGCACGGCTAGCGGGAGTGTTTATGAGCAGTTCTTC	CASTASGSVYEQFF
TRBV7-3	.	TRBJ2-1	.	TGTGCCAGCAGCCCCACCATCGACGGGGATGAGCAGTTCTTC	CASSPTIDGDEQFF
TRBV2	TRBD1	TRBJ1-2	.	TGTGCCAGCAGTGTAAGGGGGGACAGAGGGCATGGCTACACCTTC	CASSVRGDRGHGYTF
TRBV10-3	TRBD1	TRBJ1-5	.	TGTGCCATCAGTCAGACCGGGACAGGGCCCCAACCAGCAACCAATCAGCCCCAGCATTTT	CAISQTGTGPQPATNQPQHF
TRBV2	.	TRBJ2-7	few	TGTGCCAGCAGTGCCGGGGAGGACTTC	CASSAGEDF
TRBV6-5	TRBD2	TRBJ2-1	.	TGTGCCAGCAGTTATTGGAGCGGGAGCAGCAATGAGCAGTTCTTC	CASSYWSGSSNEQFF
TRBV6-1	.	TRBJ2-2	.	TGTGCCAGTTCTCTGCAAAATAGATTAACCGGGGAGCTGTTTTTT	CASSLQNRLTGELFF
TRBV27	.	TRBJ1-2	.	TGTGCCAGCAGTTTAGAGGGTTCCTATGGCTACACCTTC	CASSLEGSYGYTF
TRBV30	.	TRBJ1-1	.	TGTGCCTGGAGTGTCAGGGGACTGAACACTGAAGCTTTCTTT	CAWSVRGLNTEAFF
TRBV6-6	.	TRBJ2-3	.	TGTGCCAGCGCCGGAGGGACAGATACGCAGTATTTT	CASAGGTDTQYF
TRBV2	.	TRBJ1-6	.	TGTGCCAGCACCAGGGAGGATTCACCCCTCCACTTT	CASTREDSPLHF
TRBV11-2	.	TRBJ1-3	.	TGTGCCAGCAGCCCACCAGGGGCCGGAAACACCATATATTTT	CASSPPGAGNTIYF
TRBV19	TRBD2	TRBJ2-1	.	TGTGCCAGTAGTACCCGGCTAGCGGGGAACAATGAGCAGTTCTTC	CASSTRLAGNNEQFF
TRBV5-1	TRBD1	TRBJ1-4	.	TGCGCCAGCAGCGCTACAGGGGCACCTAATGAAAAACTGTTTTTT	CASSATGAPNEKLFF
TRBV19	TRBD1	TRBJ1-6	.	TGTGCCAGTAGTTTCCACCGGGACAGGGGGAATTCACCCCTCCACTTT	CASSFHRDRGNSPLHF
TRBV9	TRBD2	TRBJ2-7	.	TGTGCCAGCAGCGTAGAGCTAGCGGGGGTTTTTGGCGAGCAGTACTTC	CASSVELAGVFGEQYF
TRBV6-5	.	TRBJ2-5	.	TGTGCCAGCAGAACTCCCCGGGACCCGGGGGCCCAGTACTTC	CASRTPRDPGAQYF